This entry lists 32 T cell receptor beta chains sequenced from one sample in a study of T cell changes during pregnancy in multiple sclerosis. Only in-frame clones appear in the TCRdb table, and some are missing; sequencing was by immunoSEQ multiplex PCR. The data show tens of thousands of clones, around nine tenths seen once. The specimen comprised CD4+ T cells from peripheral blood mononuclear cells, sampled in the second trimester of pregnancy. Receptors originate from a female donor with multiple sclerosis, enrolled in a pregnancy study.

The rearrangement joins TRBV7-8 to TRBJ2-1; D might be TRBD1 (5 bases). Trimming took 5 bases from V and 15 from J, leaving 20 bases between them. Germline-derived CDR1 and CDR2 are SGHVS and FQNEAQ. The CDR3 has 13 residues. CDR3 residues: CASSPRRGPDRFF. The CDR3 bases are TGTGCCAGCAGCCCCCGAAGGGGCCCGGACCGGTTCTTC. The complete variable domain, with remaining parts taken from reference TRBV7-8 and TRBJ2-1, reads GAGVSQSPRYKVAKRGQDVALRCDPISGHVSLFWYQQALGQGPEFLTYFQNEAQLDKSGLPSDRFFAERPEGSVSTLKIQRTQQEDSAVYLCASSPRRGPDRFFGPGTRLTVL.

The chain links TRBV18 to TRBJ2-5, with 9 bases aligning to TRBD1. Germline CDR1 reads KGHSH; CDR2 reads LQKENI. CDR3 size: 17 residues. V lost 5 bases to trimming and J lost 7 bases; unmatched junction nucleotides: 17. Here the CDR3 DNA reads TGTGCCAGCTCAACACACCCACCGGGACAGGGAATGGTGACCCAGTACTTC. This sequence encodes CASSTHPPGQGMVTQYF.

This chain connects TRBV9 to TRBJ1-3, with D possibly TRBD1 on 6 matching bases. CDR1 is SGDLS and CDR2 is YYNGEE in the germline V gene. Trimming stripped 3 bases from V and 2 bases from J, with 18 bases between. The CDR3 contains 17 residues. The CDR3 DNA reads TGTGCCAGCAGCGCTGCACAGGGACGGACAACTGGAAACACCATATATTTT. Translation gives CASSAAQGRTTGNTIYF.

In nucleotides, the CDR3 is TGCAGCGTTGTAGGCGGGGAGTTTGAGACCCAGTACTTC. Translated, it gives CSVVGGEFETQYF. V usage is TRBV29-1 and J usage is TRBJ2-5, with a weak D call TRBD2 (6 bases). Germline V gene data show CDR1 as SQVTM and CDR2 as ANQGSEA. This CDR3 has 13 residues. The ends were cut back, 4 bases at V and 5 bases at J, with 14 bases in the middle.

This chain connects TRBV28 to TRBJ2-5, with a weak D call TRBD1 (6 bases). Germline V gives CDR1 MDHEN, CDR2 SYDVKM. Trimming removed 6 bases from V and 0 bases from J, with 14 bases in between. The CDR3 has 15 amino acids. CDR3: CASSPRQGYQETQYF. The CDR3 nucleotides are TGTGCCAGCAGCCCCCGCCAGGGGTACCAAGAGACCCAGTACTTC. The full variable domain, in which reference TRBV28 and TRBJ2-5 provide the parts outside the CDR3, is DVKVTQSSRYLVKRTGEKVFLECVQDMDHENMFWYRQDPGLGLRLIYFSYDVKMKEKGDIPEGYSVSREKKERFSLILESASTNQTSMYLCASSPRQGYQETQYFGPGTRLLVL.

Turning to this clone: The germline gene is not matched at one end of the junction; a read error may be the cause. J is TRBJ1-1 and V is TRBV5-6, with unresolved D. The germline V gene has CDR1 SGHDT and CDR2 YYEEEE. This CDR3 has 16 amino acids. The CDR3 DNA follows: TGTGCCAGCAGGTTGGGTTACAGTTCAATGAACACTGAAGCTTTCTTT. It specifies CASRLGYSSMNTEAFF.

This CDR3 reads CASRGGRVPDQETQYF. The CDR3 nucleotides read TGTGCCAGCAGGGGTGGGAGAGTTCCTGACCAAGAGACCCAGTACTTC. The chain couples TRBV5-4 to TRBJ2-5; weak D call: TRBD2 (5 bases). V was trimmed by 5 bases and J by 0 bases, leaving 17 bases between them. CDR3 length: 16 amino acids. CDR1 and CDR2 from the germline V gene are SGHNT and YYREEE (reference sequence).

This chain uses TRBV5-1 with TRBJ1-6, with 7 bases aligning to TRBD1. This CDR3 has 15 amino acids. Germline loops: CDR1 SGHRS, CDR2 YFSETQ. J gave up 13 bases and V 0 bases, and 10 bases lay outside the gene matches. The CDR3 is CASSLGQGDFWPLHF. The CDR3 DNA reads as TGCGCCAGCAGCTTGGGCCAGGGGGACTTTTGGCCCCTCCACTTT.

CDR3 in DNA: TGTGCCAGTAGGCCAGGGGTCTTGGGGGACTATGGCTACACCTTC. Its translation is CASRPGVLGDYGYTF. V gene TRBV19 combines with J gene TRBJ1-2; weak D call: TRBD1 (6 bases). Trimming cost V 6 bases and J 3 bases, with 17 bases left between them. The CDR3 totals 15 residues. CDR1 is LNHDA and CDR2 is SQIVND in the germline V gene (reference sequence).

This chain links TRBV28 with TRBJ2-7; possible D gene TRBD1, 6 bases. The CDR3 runs to 15 residues. V lost 7 bases to trimming and J lost 1 base, with 17 bases between them. Germline V gene lookup returns CDR1 MDHEN and CDR2 SYDVKM. The CDR3 here is CASTLGAGPSYEQYF. Written as DNA, the CDR3 is TGTGCCAGCACCCTGGGGGCGGGCCCGTCCTACGAGCAGTACTTC.

The chain links TRBV7-9 to TRBJ1-2; a possible D gene is TRBD1 (6 bases). V was clipped by 5 bases and J by 3 bases, with 25 bases between them. The CDR3 loop spans 18 amino acids. Per germline, CDR1 SEHNR and CDR2 FQNEAQ (reference sequence). CDR3 loop: CASSPRLSTGRKDYGYTF. The CDR3 DNA reads as TGTGCCAGCAGCCCAAGACTCTCTACAGGGCGTAAAGACTATGGCTACACCTTC.

The J gene is TRBJ2-7, the V gene TRBV7-2, with 8 bases fitting TRBD2. The CDR3 is made up of 16 amino acids. The germline gives CDR1 SGHTA, CDR2 FQGNSA. The trim removed 7 bases at V and 6 bases at J, leaving 17 bases unmatched. CDR3 amino acids: CASKEAPGLVVREQYF. Written as DNA, the CDR3 is TGTGCCAGCAAAGAGGCCCCGGGACTAGTGGTTCGCGAGCAGTACTTC.

The V gene is TRBV5-6, the J gene TRBJ1-2; 9 bases agree with TRBD1. With V trimmed by 6 bases and J by 3 bases, 6 bases remained unmatched. The CDR3 extends over 14 amino acids. Germline V gene lookup returns CDR1 SGHDT and CDR2 YYEEEE. This CDR3 reads CASTIRQGDYGYTF. Here the CDR3 DNA reads TGTGCCAGCACCATCAGACAGGGGGACTATGGCTACACCTTC.

The chain is built from TRBV9 and TRBJ1-1, with D unresolved. Trimming removed 0 bases at V and 1 base at J, with 4 bases between. Germline V gene data show CDR1 as SGDLS and CDR2 as YYNGEE. This CDR3 has 13 amino acids. The CDR3 spells CASSVGANTEAFF. The DNA for the CDR3 is TGTGCCAGCAGCGTAGGGGCGAACACTGAAGCTTTCTTT.

V is TRBV5-4 and J is TRBJ2-3; the D gene is possibly TRBD2 (6 bases). Germline CDR1 is SGHNT and CDR2 is YYREEE (reference sequence). The V gene lost 2 bases and the J gene lost 3 bases, with 13 bases spanning the gap. The CDR3 covers 15 residues. CDR3 nucleotides: TGTGCCAGCAGCTTACGGGGACTGGGGACAGATACGCAGTATTTT. It yields the protein CASSLRGLGTDTQYF.

CDR3: CAISEYAKPDTQYF. CDR3 coding DNA: TGTGCCATCAGTGAGTATGCTAAGCCAGATACGCAGTATTTT. The V and J genes are TRBV10-3 and TRBJ2-3; no definite D call. Trimming stripped 1 base from V and 4 bases from J, with 9 bases between. This CDR3 is built from 14 residues. Germline-derived CDR1 and CDR2 are ENHRY and SYGVKD.

Here the CDR3 reads CASSLAGAGAAYNEQFF. CDR3 bases: TGTGCCAGCAGCTTGGCCGGAGCGGGAGCTGCCTACAATGAGCAGTTCTTC. The chain combines TRBV5-4 with TRBJ2-1, with TRBD2 identical over 8 bases. The CDR3 runs 17 residues. With V trimmed by 0 bases and J by 2 bases, 7 bases remained unmatched. Germline assignment: CDR1 SGHNT and CDR2 YYREEE (reference sequence).

This chain connects TRBV5-5 to TRBJ2-7; D might be TRBD2 (6 bases). The germline V gene encodes CDR1 SGHKS and CDR2 YYEKEE (reference sequence). V dropped 6 bases and J dropped 3 bases, with 16 bases sitting between them. CDR3 length: 14 residues. The CDR3 is CASTMRDSYYEQYF. The CDR3 DNA sequence: TGTGCCAGCACCATGAGGGACTCCTACTACGAGCAGTACTTC.

The chain carries TRBV14 and TRBJ1-2, with 11 bases fitting TRBD1. The CDR3 runs 15 residues. V trimming: 1 base; J trimming: 4 bases; junction bases outside the gene matches: 2. From germline, CDR1 is SGHDN and CDR2 FVKESK. The chain's CDR3 is CASSQGTGGTYGYTF. As DNA, the CDR3 is TGTGCCAGCAGCCAAGGGACAGGGGGCACCTATGGCTACACCTTC.

The rearrangement uses TRBV4-1 and TRBJ2-1; 11 bases map to TRBD2. CDR1 and CDR2 (germline): MGHRA, YSYEKL. This CDR3 is built from 16 residues. J lost 7 bases, V lost 3 bases, and 8 bases had no gene match. The CDR3: CASSQSTSGMLNEQFF. The DNA of the CDR3 is TGCGCCAGCAGCCAGTCGACTAGCGGGATGTTAAATGAGCAGTTCTTC.

This clone was seen more than once but under ten times. The genes are TRBV7-9 and TRBJ1-2; TRBD1 might be the D (6 bases). V was cut by 5 bases and J by 5 bases, with 6 bases left in between. Germline V gene sequence: CDR1 SEHNR, CDR2 FQNEAQ (reference sequence). The CDR3 consists of 11 residues. The CDR3, as DNA: TGTGCCAGCAGCCAGGGGTATGGCTACACCTTC. Translating gives CASSQGYGYTF.

The rearrangement uses TRBV4-3 and TRBJ1-2; TRBD1 is a possible D gene (5 bases). The germline V gene encodes CDR1 LGHNA and CDR2 YSLEER. Deletions cut 4 bases from V and 6 bases from J, with 21 bases between. The CDR3 has 16 residues. CDR3 in amino acids: CASSLNQGSGTDGYTF. CDR3 coding DNA: TGCGCCAGCAGCCTTAACCAGGGTAGCGGGACGGATGGCTACACCTTC.

The rearrangement joins TRBV6-1 to TRBJ2-7; 9 bases line up with TRBD1. Germline trimming cut 1 base from V and 4 bases from J; bases unmatched to any gene: 5. Germline CDR1 and CDR2: MNHNS and SASEGT. This CDR3 is built from 15 residues. The CDR3 region is CASSEVNRGRYEQYF. In nucleotides, the CDR3 is TGTGCCAGCAGTGAAGTCAACAGGGGGCGGTACGAGCAGTACTTC.

To note about this clone: A junction boundary mismatches the germline segment, possibly from a read error. The chain links TRBV7-7 to TRBJ2-1; 10 bases align to TRBD2. The CDR3 is 15 residues long. Germline V gene lookup returns CDR1 SSHAT and CDR2 FNYEAQ (reference sequence). CDR3 nucleotide sequence: TGTGCTAGCAGCTTAGCAGCGGGAGGGCCGAATGAGCAGTTCTTC. Protein: CASSLAAGGPNEQFF.

The chain recombines TRBV29-1 with TRBJ2-7; TRBD1 matches at 10 bases. Germline CDR1 SQVTM, CDR2 ANQGSEA. V lost 2 bases and J lost 5; bases outside the gene matches: 6. The CDR3 consists of 14 residues. The CDR3 protein is CSVERGGQGNEQYF. The CDR3 bases are TGCAGCGTTGAACGAGGGGGACAGGGGAACGAGCAGTACTTC.

The chain uses TRBV18 and TRBJ2-2, with TRBD1 identical over 9 bases. CDR3 length: 14 residues. Unmatched junction bases numbered 1, after V lost 3 bases and J lost 5 bases. Germline values: CDR1 KGHSH, CDR2 LQKENI. This CDR3 reads CASSPTGGTGELFF. In DNA, the CDR3 is TGTGCCAGCTCACCGACAGGGGGAACCGGGGAGCTGTTTTTT. Supplemented by reference TRBV18 and TRBJ2-2, the full variable domain reads NAGVMQNPRHLVRRRGQEARLRCSPMKGHSHVYWYRQLPEEGLKFMVYLQKENIIDESGMPKERFSAEFPKEGPSILRIQQVVRGDSAAYFCASSPTGGTGELFFGEGSRLTVL.

This clone has only a few counts. This sequence joins TRBV7-3 and TRBJ2-1; 7 bases fit TRBD2. This CDR3 region has 15 residues. Germline assignment: CDR1 SGHTA and CDR2 FQGTGA. The trim removed 2 bases at V and 4 bases at J, leaving 5 bases unmatched. CDR3 DNA sequence: TGTGCCAGCAGCTTACTCGGGGACTATTACAATGAGCAGTTCTTC. This gives the protein CASSLLGDYYNEQFF.

The rearrangement links TRBV5-1 to TRBJ1-1; weak D call: TRBD1 (5 bases). CDR1 is SGHRS and CDR2 is YFSETQ in the germline V gene. Trimming pared 6 bases from V and 0 bases from J, leaving 15 bases between. The CDR3 is 15 amino acids. CDR3 in DNA: TGCGCCAGCAAGAAAGGACACCTCATGAACACTGAAGCTTTCTTT. Its translation: CASKKGHLMNTEAFF.

The gene calls are TRBV7-9 and TRBJ2-3; D is possibly TRBD1 (6 bases). The CDR3 spans 15 residues. Germline V lookup: CDR1 SEHNR, CDR2 FQNEAQ (reference sequence). V was trimmed by 1 base and J by 5 bases, leaving 13 bases between them. The chain's CDR3 is CASSLGQVERDTQYF. The CDR3 coding sequence is TGTGCCAGCAGCTTAGGACAGGTGGAACGAGATACGCAGTATTTT.

The chain combines TRBV5-8 with TRBJ2-5; the match to TRBD2 covers 13 bases. The V segment lost 3 bases and the J segment 1 base; nucleotides outside the gene matches: 3. The germline gives CDR1 SGHTS, CDR2 YDEGEE. The CDR3 has 16 residues. CDR3 DNA sequence: TGTGCCAGCAGCTCGGGACTAGCGGGGATCCAAGAGACCCAGTACTTC. Its protein product is CASSSGLAGIQETQYF.

The chain is built from TRBV11-3 and TRBJ1-1; D not resolved. The V gene lost 2 bases and the J gene lost 3 bases, with 7 bases spanning the gap. This CDR3 spans 13 amino acids. In germline, CDR1 is SGHNT, CDR2 YENEEA. Here the CDR3 reads CASSLFDYTEAFF. In nucleotides, the CDR3 is TGTGCCAGCAGCTTATTTGACTACACTGAAGCTTTCTTT.

The V call is TRBV30, the J call TRBJ1-2; no firm D call. The V end was cut by 6 bases, the J end by 7 bases, with 18 bases between. There are 13 residues in the CDR3. CDR1 and CDR2 (germline): GTSNPN, SVGIG (reference sequence). CDR3 loop: CACTLSRVRGYTF. The DNA for the CDR3 is TGTGCCTGTACGTTGTCTCGGGTTCGTGGCTACACCTTC.